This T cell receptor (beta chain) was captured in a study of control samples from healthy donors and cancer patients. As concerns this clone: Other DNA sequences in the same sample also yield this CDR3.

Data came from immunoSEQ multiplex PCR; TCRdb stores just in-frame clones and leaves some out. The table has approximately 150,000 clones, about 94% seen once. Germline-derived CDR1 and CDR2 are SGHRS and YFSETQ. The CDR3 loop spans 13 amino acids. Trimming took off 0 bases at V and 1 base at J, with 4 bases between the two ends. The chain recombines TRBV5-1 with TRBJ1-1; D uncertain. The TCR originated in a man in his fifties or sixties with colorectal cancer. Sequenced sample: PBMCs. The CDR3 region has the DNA TGCGCCAGCAGCTTGGCAGGGAACACTGAAGCTTTCTTT. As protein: CASSLAGNTEAFF.